This TCR beta chain was obtained from a study of cytomegalovirus exposure and HLA in healthy donors. The study ran its PCR with 60 Vbeta and 13 Jbeta primers. Some clones are missing from TCRdb's copy, which holds only in-frame ones; the method was immunoSEQ multiplex PCR. The sample holds 150,000 to 200,000 clones; about 84% are singletons and the top ten take less than 15%. The germline CDR1 and CDR2 sequences are MNHNS and SASEGT. This CDR3 has 14 amino acids. V lost 2 bases and J lost 3; bases outside the gene matches: 2. On this clone itself: Its antigen is currently unknown.

The study's findings and limits: A link between a missense DCLRE1C variant and TCR beta V- and J-gene trimming emerged from a later analysis. It was approximately 150 TCR beta chains that were listed as cytomegalovirus-associated. CMV serostatus stood as the only immune exposure information on hand. Later analysis placed DRB1 highest and HLA-C lowest in TCR association rates, which differed by HLA locus.

J is TRBJ1-1 and V is TRBV6-1, with 8 bases that match TRBD1. The sequencing input was PBMCs. The receptor was derived from a young woman in good health and CMV-seropositive. This CDR3 is CASSENRGDTEAFF. CDR3 DNA: TGTGCCAGCAGTGAAAACAGGGGGGACACTGAAGCTTTCTTT.